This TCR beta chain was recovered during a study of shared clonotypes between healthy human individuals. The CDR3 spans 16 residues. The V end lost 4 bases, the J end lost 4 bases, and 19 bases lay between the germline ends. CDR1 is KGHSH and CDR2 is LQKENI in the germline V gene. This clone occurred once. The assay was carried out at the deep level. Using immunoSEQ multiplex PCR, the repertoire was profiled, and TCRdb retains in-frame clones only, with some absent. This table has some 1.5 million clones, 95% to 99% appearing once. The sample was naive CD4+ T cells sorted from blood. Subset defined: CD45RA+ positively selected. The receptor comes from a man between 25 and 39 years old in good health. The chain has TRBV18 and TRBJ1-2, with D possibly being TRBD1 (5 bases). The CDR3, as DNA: TGTGCCAGCTCACATACAACCGGGACTCAGGTCTATGGCTACACCTTC. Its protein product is CASSHTTGTQVYGYTF.